The sequence of this TCR beta chain was determined in a study of blood T cell repertoires in COVID-19. TCRdb keeps only in-frame clones here, not all; method: immunoSEQ multiplex PCR. The repertoire holds about 150,000 clones, with 87% as singletons. Sequencing was done on a sample of peripheral blood. This TCR came from a man over 45 with active COVID-19.

The CDR3: CASSLGGGGITDTQYF. The CDR3 bases are TGTGCCAGCAGCCTTGGGGGCGGGGGGATCACAGATACGCAGTATTTT. This chain links TRBV5-5 with TRBJ2-3, with TRBD2 identical over 8 bases. Per germline, CDR1 SGHKS and CDR2 YYEKEE (reference sequence). V lost 4 bases and J lost 2; bases outside the gene matches: 9. This CDR3 comprises 16 residues.